This TCR beta chain was documented in a study of technical replicates of blood from several donors. J lost 1 base, V lost 3 bases, and 9 bases had no gene match. Per germline, CDR1 SGHDN and CDR2 FVKESK. This CDR3 has 17 amino acids. TCRdb keeps only in-frame clones here, not all; method: immunoSEQ multiplex PCR. The sample records roughly 76,000 clones, around 94% being singletons. This receptor was obtained from a human donor in good health. Sample: T cells isolated from PBMCs. The gene calls are TRBV14 and TRBJ1-1; 9 bases fit TRBD1. DNA of the CDR3: TGTGCCAGCAGCCATTCTCTTGCGACAGGGGGGAACACTGAAGCTTTCTTT. Translated, it gives CASSHSLATGGNTEAFF.